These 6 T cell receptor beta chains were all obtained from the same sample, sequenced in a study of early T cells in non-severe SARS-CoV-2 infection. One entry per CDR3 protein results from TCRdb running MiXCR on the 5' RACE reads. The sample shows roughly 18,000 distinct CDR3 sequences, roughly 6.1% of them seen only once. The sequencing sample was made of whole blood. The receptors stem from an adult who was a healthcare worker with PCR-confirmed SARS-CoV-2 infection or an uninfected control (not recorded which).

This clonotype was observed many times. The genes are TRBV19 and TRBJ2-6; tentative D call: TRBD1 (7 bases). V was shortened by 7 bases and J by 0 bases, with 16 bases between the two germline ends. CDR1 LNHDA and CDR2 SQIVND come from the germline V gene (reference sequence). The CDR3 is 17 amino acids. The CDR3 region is CASTPGDSLSGANVLTF. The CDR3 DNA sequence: TGTGCCAGTACCCCGGGGGACAGTCTCTCTGGGGCCAACGTCCTGACTTTC.

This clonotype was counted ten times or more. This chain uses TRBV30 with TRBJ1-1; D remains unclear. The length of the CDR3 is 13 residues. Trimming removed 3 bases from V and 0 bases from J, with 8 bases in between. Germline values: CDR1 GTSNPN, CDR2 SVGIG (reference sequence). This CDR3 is CAWRYTVNTEAFF. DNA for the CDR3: TGTGCCTGGAGGTACACAGTGAACACTGAAGCTTTCTTT.

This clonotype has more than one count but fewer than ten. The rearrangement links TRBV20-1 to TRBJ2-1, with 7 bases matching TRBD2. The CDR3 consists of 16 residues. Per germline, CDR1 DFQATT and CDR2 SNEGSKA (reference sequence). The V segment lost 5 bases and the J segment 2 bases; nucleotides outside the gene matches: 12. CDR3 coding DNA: TGCAGTGCTTGCGAGGCCGGCGGGAGCCCCTACAATGAGCAGTTCTTC. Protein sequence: CSACEAGGSPYNEQFF.

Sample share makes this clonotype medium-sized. The DNA of the CDR3 is TGCGCCAGCAGCTCCGGGACTAGCGGGAGCTCCCGTTATGAGCAGTTCTTC. Protein: CASSSGTSGSSRYEQFF. The J gene is TRBJ2-1, the V gene TRBV5-1, with TRBD2 matching 14 bases. Germline V gene data show CDR1 as SGHRS and CDR2 as YFSETQ. CDR3 length: 17 residues. Losses at the gene ends were 3 bases for V and 8 bases for J; bases not matched to a gene: 10.

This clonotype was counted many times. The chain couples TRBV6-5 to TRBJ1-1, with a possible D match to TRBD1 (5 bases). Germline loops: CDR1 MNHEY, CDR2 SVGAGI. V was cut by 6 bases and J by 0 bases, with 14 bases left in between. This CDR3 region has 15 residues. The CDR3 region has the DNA TGTGCCAGCAGCCCCCACCTGGACATGAACACTGAAGCTTTCTTT. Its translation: CASSPHLDMNTEAFF.

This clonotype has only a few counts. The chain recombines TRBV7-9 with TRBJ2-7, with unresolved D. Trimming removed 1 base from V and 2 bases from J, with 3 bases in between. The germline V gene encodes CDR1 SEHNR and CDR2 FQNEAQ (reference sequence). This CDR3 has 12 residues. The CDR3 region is CASSLGTYEQYF. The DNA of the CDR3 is TGTGCCAGCAGCTTAGGGACCTACGAGCAGTACTTC.